A selection of T cell receptor beta chains follows, all from one sample in a study of beta chain features in type 1 diabetes. The method was immunoSEQ multiplex PCR; TCRdb's version includes in-frame clones alone and lacks a portion of them. Here the sample spans 250,000 to 350,000 clones, around 16% being singletons. Source material: naive CD4+ T cells from blood. These receptor sequences come from a man between 18 and 35 years old with type 1 diabetes. Each CDR3 is given with its conserved first and last residue.

length: 14
V: TRBV29-1
CDR3: CSVSGTLKKETQYF

length: 16
V: TRBV7-7
CDR3: CASSLEPGQGAGEQYF

length: 14
V: TRBV30
CDR3: CAWKTGSYNSPLHF

length: 15
V: TRBV27
CDR3: CASNMRGAATDTQYF

length: 15
V: TRBV28
CDR3: CASSGGTPSYNEQFF

length: 15
V: TRBV7-2
CDR3: CASSLQLAGEKEQYF

length: 14
V: TRBV7-2
CDR3: CASKSGGAVDTQYF

length: 13
V: TRBV29-1
CDR3: CSVREGSGNTIYF

length: 15
V: TRBV28
CDR3: CASSPGRWTYNEQFF

length: 15
V: TRBV6-5
CDR3: CASTPRLAQNNEQFF

length: 13
V: TRBV11-2
CDR3: CASSLGLQETQYF

length: 16
V: TRBV9
CDR3: CASSVAAGGTADTQYF

length: 14
V: TRBV5-1
CDR3: CASSFRQGDQEQFF

length: 15
V: TRBV5-1
CDR3: CASSANAGAQETQYF

length: 13
V: TRBV29-1
CDR3: CSAAPGTEETQYF

length: 12
V: TRBV5-1
CDR3: CASSPAGGSLFF

length: 15
V: TRBV7-7
CDR3: CASSLRGGVEETQYF

length: 13
V: TRBV30
CDR3: CACSRNRGETQYF

length: 15
V: TRBV11-2
CDR3: CASSLGTWQGEEQYF

length: 17
V: TRBV7-6
CDR3: CASSLDIAGPQHNEQFF

length: 13
V: TRBV4-2
CDR3: CASSQGPIDEQFF

length: 12
V: TRBV27
CDR3: CASSSHRGEQFF

length: 12
V: TRBV11-2
CDR3: CASSRLGVSQFF

length: 15
V: TRBV7-9
CDR3: CASSTQGGDPSGQYF

length: 17
V: TRBV2
CDR3: CASSEGSRAPSGNTIYF

length: 14
V: TRBV4-2
CDR3: CASSPRLGPYEQYF

length: 15
V: TRBV6-1
CDR3: CASSDEGLSNQPQHF

length: 15
V: TRBV7-2
CDR3: CASSLLAGAYNEQFF

length: 15
V: TRBV5-1
CDR3: CASSSWGGDNQPQHF

length: 13
V: TRBV29-1
CDR3: CSVEGPMNTEAFF

length: 13
V: TRBV7-2
CDR3: CASSLEPPYEQYF

length: 12
V: TRBV2
CDR3: CASSGTSDRQFF

length: 14
V: TRBV5-1
CDR3: CASSLLPPGNEQYF

length: 13
V: TRBV5-6
CDR3: CASSPGGNTEAFF

length: 13
V: TRBV9
CDR3: CASSQGGNTEAFF